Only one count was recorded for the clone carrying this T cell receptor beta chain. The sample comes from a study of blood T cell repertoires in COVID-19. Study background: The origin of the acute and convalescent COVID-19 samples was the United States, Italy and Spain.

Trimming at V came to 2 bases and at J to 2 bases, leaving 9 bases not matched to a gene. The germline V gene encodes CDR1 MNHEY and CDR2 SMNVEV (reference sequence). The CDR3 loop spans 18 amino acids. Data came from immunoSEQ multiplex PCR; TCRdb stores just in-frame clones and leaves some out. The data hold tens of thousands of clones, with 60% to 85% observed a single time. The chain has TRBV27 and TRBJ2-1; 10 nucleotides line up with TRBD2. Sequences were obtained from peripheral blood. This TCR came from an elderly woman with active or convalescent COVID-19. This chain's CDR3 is CASSLNSGRTITYNEQFF. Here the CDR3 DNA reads TGTGCCAGCAGTTTAAATAGCGGGAGGACAATCACCTACAATGAGCAGTTCTTC.